This T cell receptor (beta chain) was captured in a study of T-cell reconstitution after alpha-beta-depleted transplantation in children. Study-level results: TCRbeta diversity was high at day 60 in some patients (a result of surviving recipient T cells and thymic progenitors). Hyperexpanded clones declined; after one year, newly produced T cells mostly supplied diversity. Reportedly, alpha-beta T cells present about two months post-transplant originated from several hundred expanded clones of graft origin.

Unique molecular identifiers were used in preparing the TCRbeta library. TCRdb used MiXCR to reprocess the PCR reads, holding one entry per CDR3 protein. The sample contains about 170,000 distinct CDR3 sequences, around 10% of which appear only once. Regarding this clonotype: Its antigen is not identified.

This CDR3 is built from 15 residues. Germline CDR1 is LGHDT and CDR2 is YNNKEL (reference sequence). Trimming at V came to 10 bases and at J to 2 bases, leaving 11 bases not matched to a gene. The sequencing used PBMCs, collected before TCRalphabeta/CD19-depleted stem cell transplant. The gene calls are TRBV3-1 and TRBJ2-7; 10 nucleotides agree with TRBD2. The clonotype was recovered from a boy between 2 and 10 years old with acute myeloid leukemia, due to receive a stem cell transplant. Here the CDR3 DNA reads TGTGCCACCTCCCTAGGCCTAGCGGGAGCCTACGAGCAGTACTTC. Amino acids: CATSLGLAGAYEQYF.